The 8 T cell receptor beta chains reported below all come from one sample, sequenced in a study of T cell repertoires in cytomegalovirus infection. TCRdb fed the reads into MiXCR, producing one record per CDR3 protein. The data contain hundreds of thousands of distinct CDR3 sequences, 35% of them singletons. The sample consisted of PBMCs. These receptor sequences come from a human donor in good health (CMV status not recorded). Some clones in this sample may be carry-over from other donors' samples.

The chain recombines TRBV5-1 with TRBJ2-4, with a tentative D call TRBD2 (5 bases). The CDR3 contains 19 residues. The germline V gene has CDR1 SGHRS and CDR2 YFSETQ. Trimming removed 0 bases from V and 1 base from J, with 20 bases in between. DNA for the CDR3: TGCGCCAGCAGCTTGGGGACTCGAGGCTCCGGCGGGGCCAAAAACATTCAGTACTTC. It encodes CASSLGTRGSGGAKNIQYF.

The chain recombines TRBV27 with TRBJ2-5; TRBD2 might be the D (6 bases). V was cut by 6 bases and J by 4 bases, with 12 bases left in between. Looked up from germline, CDR1 is MNHEY and CDR2 is SMNVEV (reference sequence). This CDR3 is 13 amino acids long. For the CDR3, the DNA is TGTGCCAGCAGGAGGGACTTTGGAGAGACCCAGTACTTC. Encoded protein: CASRRDFGETQYF.

The chain recombines TRBV7-2 with TRBJ1-3; D gene unclear. This CDR3 comprises 16 residues. The germline V gene encodes CDR1 SGHTA and CDR2 FQGNSA. V lost 1 base, J lost 0 bases, and 10 bases lay in between. The CDR3 bases are TGTGCCAGCAGCTTAGGCGGACGGATCTCTGGAAACACCATATATTTT. This translates into CASSLGGRISGNTIYF.

This chain connects TRBV5-5 to TRBJ2-1; 7 bases fit TRBD2. Trimming cost V 6 bases and J 8 bases; bases outside gene matches: 11. The CDR3 is 14 residues long. Germline loops: CDR1 SGHKS, CDR2 YYEKEE (reference sequence). CDR3 amino acids: CASTEGGNGDEQFF. The CDR3 DNA reads as TGTGCCAGCACCGAGGGAGGGAATGGGGATGAGCAGTTCTTC.

The chain has TRBV2 and TRBJ2-1; 8 nucleotides match TRBD2. The junction had 7 bases not matched to a gene; V was cut back by 0 bases and J by 6 bases. CDR1 SNHLY and CDR2 FYNNEI come from the germline V gene. The CDR3 spans 16 residues. The CDR3 DNA reads as TGTGCCAGCAGTGAAGCGCCTGGACTAGCTTTCAATGAGCAGTTCTTC. Protein product: CASSEAPGLAFNEQFF.

Details on this clonotype: A much larger clone lies one base from this, so it may be a read error. The chain recombines TRBV7-9 with TRBJ2-1; D is perhaps TRBD1 or TRBD2 (7 bases each). CDR1 and CDR2 from the germline V gene are SEHNR and FQNEAQ (reference sequence). The CDR3 has 16 amino acids. CDR3 loop: CVSSFPQGGGLNEQFF. The DNA of the CDR3 is TGTGTCAGCAGCTTTCCCCAGGGAGGGGGCTTAAATGAGCAGTTCTTC.

This clonotype showed up just a few times. V and J are TRBV20-1 and TRBJ2-7; a possible D gene is TRBD1 (6 bases). Germline V gene data show CDR1 as DFQATT and CDR2 as SNEGSKA (reference sequence). Trimming took 6 bases from V and 3 from J, leaving 18 bases between them. The CDR3 loop spans 14 amino acids. CDR3 amino acids: CSATNRVSIYEQYF. The CDR3 region has the DNA TGCAGTGCCACGAACAGGGTTTCGATCTACGAGCAGTACTTC.

Details on this clonotype: This CDR3 is missing its conserved last phenylalanine or tryptophan, likely due to a read error. The chain has TRBV7-9 and TRBJ2-7; 12 bases line up with TRBD1. This CDR3 spans 15 amino acids. CDR1 is SEHNR and CDR2 is FQNEAQ in the germline V gene (reference sequence). V shed 5 bases and J 6 bases; nucleotides not matched to a gene: 8. The CDR3 region is CASSPRDRGHIEQYL. The CDR3 bases are TGTGCCAGCAGCCCACGGGACAGGGGGCATATCGAGCAGTACCTC.